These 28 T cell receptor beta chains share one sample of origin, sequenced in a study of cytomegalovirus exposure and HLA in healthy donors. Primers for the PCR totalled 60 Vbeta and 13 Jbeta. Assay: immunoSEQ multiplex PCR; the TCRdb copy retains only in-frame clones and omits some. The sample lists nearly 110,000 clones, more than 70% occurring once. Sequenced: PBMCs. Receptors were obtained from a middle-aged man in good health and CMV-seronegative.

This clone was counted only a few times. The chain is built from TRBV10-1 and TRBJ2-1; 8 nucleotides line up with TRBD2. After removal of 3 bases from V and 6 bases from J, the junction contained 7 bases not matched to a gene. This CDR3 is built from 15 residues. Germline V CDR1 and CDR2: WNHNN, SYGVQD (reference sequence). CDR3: CASSDPGGAVNEQFF. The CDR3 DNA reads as TGCGCCAGCAGTGATCCCGGGGGGGCTGTCAATGAGCAGTTCTTC.

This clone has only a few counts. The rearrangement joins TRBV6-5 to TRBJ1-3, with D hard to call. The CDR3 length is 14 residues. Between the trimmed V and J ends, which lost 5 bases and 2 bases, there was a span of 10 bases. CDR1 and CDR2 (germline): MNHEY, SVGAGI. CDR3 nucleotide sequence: TGTGCCAGCAGTCTTAGCGGGGCTGGAAACACCATATATTTT. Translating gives CASSLSGAGNTIYF.

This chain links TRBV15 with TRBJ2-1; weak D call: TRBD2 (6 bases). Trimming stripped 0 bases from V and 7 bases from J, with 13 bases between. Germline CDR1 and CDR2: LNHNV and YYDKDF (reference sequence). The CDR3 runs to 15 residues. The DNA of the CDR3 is TGTGCCACCAGCAGAGATAGCGGCCCGCAGAATGAGCAGTTCTTC. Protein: CATSRDSGPQNEQFF.

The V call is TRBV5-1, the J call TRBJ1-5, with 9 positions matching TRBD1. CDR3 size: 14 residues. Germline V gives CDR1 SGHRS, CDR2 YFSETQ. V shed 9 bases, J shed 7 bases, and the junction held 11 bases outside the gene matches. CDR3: CANSHRGLEQPQHF. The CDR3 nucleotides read TGCGCCAACTCTCACAGGGGGCTCGAGCAGCCCCAGCATTTT.

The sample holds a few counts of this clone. The CDR3 loop is CASRSTGTSGGYEQYF. CDR3 bases: TGTGCCAGCAGATCTACCGGGACTAGCGGGGGCTACGAGCAGTACTTC. The chain joins TRBV7-9 to TRBJ2-7, with 14 positions matching TRBD2. The ends lost 6 bases at V and 3 bases at J; junction bases unmatched: 7. The germline V gene has CDR1 SEHNR and CDR2 FQNEAQ (reference sequence). The CDR3 sequence is 16 residues long.

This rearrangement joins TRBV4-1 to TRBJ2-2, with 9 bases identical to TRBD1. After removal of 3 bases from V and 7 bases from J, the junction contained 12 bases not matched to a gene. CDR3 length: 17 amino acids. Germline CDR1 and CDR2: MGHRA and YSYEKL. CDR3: CASSQLVGTGSGGELFF. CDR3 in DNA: TGCGCCAGCAGCCAGCTCGTCGGGACAGGGTCTGGCGGGGAGCTGTTTTTT.

The chain's CDR3 is CASSFGGAGGNTIYF. For the CDR3, the DNA is TGTGCCAGCAGTTTTGGGGGGGCAGGCGGAAACACCATATATTTT. This sequence joins TRBV28 and TRBJ1-3; possibly TRBD1 for D (6 bases). Germline assignment: CDR1 MDHEN and CDR2 SYDVKM. Trimming took off 3 bases at V and 4 bases at J, with 13 bases between the two ends. This CDR3 comprises 15 residues.

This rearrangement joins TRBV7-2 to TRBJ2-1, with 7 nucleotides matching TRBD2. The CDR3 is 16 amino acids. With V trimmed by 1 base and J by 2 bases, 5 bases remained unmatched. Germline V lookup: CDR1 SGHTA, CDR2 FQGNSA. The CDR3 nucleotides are TGTGCCAGCAGCTTAGTACCAGCGGGGACCTACAATGAGCAGTTCTTC. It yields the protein CASSLVPAGTYNEQFF.

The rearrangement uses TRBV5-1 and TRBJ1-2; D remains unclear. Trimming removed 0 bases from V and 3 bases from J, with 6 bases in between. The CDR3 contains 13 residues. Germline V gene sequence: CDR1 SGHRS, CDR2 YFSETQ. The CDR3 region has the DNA TGCGCCAGCAGCTTGGTTTCAGACTATGGCTACACCTTC. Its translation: CASSLVSDYGYTF.

The chain's CDR3 is CASSGLAKNTGELFF. The DNA for the CDR3 is TGTGCCAGCAGTGGTCTAGCAAAGAACACCGGGGAGCTGTTTTTT. This chain joins TRBV6-6 and TRBJ2-2, with TRBD2 as a possible D gene (5 bases). V gave up 5 bases and J gave up 1 base, with 11 bases separating them. The CDR3 contains 15 residues. CDR1 and CDR2 (germline): MNHNY, SVGAGI (reference sequence).

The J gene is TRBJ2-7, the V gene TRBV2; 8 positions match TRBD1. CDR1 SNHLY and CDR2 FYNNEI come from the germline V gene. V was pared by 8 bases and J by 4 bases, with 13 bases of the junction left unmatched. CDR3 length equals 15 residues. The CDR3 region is CASRYRGRREYEQYF. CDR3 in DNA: TGTGCCAGCCGATACAGGGGGAGGCGGGAATACGAGCAGTACTTC.

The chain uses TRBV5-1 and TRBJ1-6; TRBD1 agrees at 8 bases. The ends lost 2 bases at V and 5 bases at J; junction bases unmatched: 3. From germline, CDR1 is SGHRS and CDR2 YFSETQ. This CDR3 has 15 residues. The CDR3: CASSFAGGDNSPLHF. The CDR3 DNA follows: TGCGCCAGCAGCTTCGCAGGGGGCGATAATTCACCCCTCCACTTT. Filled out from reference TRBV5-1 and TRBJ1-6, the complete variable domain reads KAGVTQTPRYLIKTRGQQVTLSCSPISGHRSVSWYQQTPGQGLQFLFEYFSETQRNKGNFPGRFSGRQFSNSRSEMNVSTLELGDSALYLCASSFAGGDNSPLHFGNGTRLTVT.

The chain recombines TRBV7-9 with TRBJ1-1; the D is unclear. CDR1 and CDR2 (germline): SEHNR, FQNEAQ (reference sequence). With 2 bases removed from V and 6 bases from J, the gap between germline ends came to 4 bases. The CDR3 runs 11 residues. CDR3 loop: CASSLPSEAFF. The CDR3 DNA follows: TGTGCCAGCAGCTTACCGTCTGAAGCTTTCTTT.

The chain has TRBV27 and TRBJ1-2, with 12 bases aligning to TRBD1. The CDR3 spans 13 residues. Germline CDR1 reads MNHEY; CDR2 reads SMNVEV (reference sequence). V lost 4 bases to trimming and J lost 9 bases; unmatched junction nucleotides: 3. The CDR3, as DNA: TGTGCCAGCAGTTCCGGGACAGGGGGCCGCTACACCTTC. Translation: CASSSGTGGRYTF.

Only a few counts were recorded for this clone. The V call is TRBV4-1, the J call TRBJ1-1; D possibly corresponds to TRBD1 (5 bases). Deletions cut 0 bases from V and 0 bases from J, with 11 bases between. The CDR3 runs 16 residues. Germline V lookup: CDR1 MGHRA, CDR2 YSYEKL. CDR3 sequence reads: CASSQDARAVNTEAFF. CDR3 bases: TGCGCCAGCAGCCAAGATGCCAGGGCGGTGAACACTGAAGCTTTCTTT.

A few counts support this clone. The CDR3 DNA is TGTGCCAGCAGCTTAGATCCGGAGCCTAGAGGGGGCCCCTCTAATGAAAAACTGTTTTTT. It is translated as CASSLDPEPRGGPSNEKLFF. The genes are TRBV11-3 and TRBJ1-4, with TRBD1 identical over 7 bases. The germline V gene has CDR1 SGHNT and CDR2 YENEEA. The V segment lost 0 bases and the J segment 3 bases; nucleotides outside the gene matches: 16. CDR3 length equals 20 residues.

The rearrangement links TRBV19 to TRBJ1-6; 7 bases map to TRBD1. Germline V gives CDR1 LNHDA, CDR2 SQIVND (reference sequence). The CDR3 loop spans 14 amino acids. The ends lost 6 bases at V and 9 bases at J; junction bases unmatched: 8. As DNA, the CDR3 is TGTGCCAGTAGGACAGGGACGGCGGCTTCACCCCTCCACTTT. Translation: CASRTGTAASPLHF.

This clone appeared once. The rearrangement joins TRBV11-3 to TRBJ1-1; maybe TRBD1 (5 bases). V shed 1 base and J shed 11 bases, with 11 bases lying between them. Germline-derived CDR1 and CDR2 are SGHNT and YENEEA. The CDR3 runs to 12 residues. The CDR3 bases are TGTGCCAGCAGCTTAGGTGCAGGGTCGGCTTTCTTT. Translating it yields CASSLGAGSAFF. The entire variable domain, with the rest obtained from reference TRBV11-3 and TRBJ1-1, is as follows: EAGVVQSPRYKIIEKKQPVAFWCNPISGHNTLYWYLQNLGQGPELLIRYENEEAVDDSQLPKDRFSAERLKGVDSTLKIQPAELGDSAVYLCASSLGAGSAFFGQGTRLTVV.

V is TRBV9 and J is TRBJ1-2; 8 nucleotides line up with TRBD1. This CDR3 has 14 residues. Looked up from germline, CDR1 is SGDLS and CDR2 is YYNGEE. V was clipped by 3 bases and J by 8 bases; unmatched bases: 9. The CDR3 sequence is CASSADRGIGGYTF. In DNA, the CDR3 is TGTGCCAGCAGCGCAGACAGGGGAATAGGCGGCTACACCTTC.

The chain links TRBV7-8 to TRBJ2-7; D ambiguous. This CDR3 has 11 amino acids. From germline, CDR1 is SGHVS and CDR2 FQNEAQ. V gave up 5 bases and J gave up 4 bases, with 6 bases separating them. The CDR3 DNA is TGTGCCAGCAGCCCCCATTACGAGCAGTACTTC. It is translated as CASSPHYEQYF.

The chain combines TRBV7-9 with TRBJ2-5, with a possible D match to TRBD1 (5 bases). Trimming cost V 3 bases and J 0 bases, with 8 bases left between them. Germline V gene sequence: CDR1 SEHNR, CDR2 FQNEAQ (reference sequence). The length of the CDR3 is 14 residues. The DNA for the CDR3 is TGTGCCAGCAGCTTCCGACAGAACCAAGAGACCCAGTACTTC. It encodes CASSFRQNQETQYF.

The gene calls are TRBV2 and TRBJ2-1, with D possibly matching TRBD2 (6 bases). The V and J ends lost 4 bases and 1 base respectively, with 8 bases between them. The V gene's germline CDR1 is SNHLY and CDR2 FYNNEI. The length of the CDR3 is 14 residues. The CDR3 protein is CASSAGVSYNEQFF. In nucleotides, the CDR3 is TGTGCCAGCAGTGCGGGGGTTTCCTACAATGAGCAGTTCTTC.

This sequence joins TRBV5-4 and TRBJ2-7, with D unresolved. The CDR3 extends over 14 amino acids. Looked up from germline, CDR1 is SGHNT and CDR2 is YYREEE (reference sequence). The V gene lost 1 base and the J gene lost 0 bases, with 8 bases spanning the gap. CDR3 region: CASSLSVSSYEQYF. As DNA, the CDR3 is TGTGCCAGCAGCTTGTCGGTGAGCTCCTACGAGCAGTACTTC.

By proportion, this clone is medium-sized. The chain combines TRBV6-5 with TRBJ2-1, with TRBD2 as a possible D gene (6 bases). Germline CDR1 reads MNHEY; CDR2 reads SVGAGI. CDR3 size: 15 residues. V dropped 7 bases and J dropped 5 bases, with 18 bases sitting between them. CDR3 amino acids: CASIPHGGQNNEQFF. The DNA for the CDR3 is TGTGCCAGCATTCCCCACGGGGGTCAGAACAATGAGCAGTTCTTC.

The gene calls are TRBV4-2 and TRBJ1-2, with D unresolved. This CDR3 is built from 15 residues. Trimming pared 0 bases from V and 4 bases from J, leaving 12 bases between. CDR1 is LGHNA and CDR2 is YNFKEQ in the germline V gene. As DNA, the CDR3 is TGTGCCAGCAGCCAAGACCCTACTTCGGGCTATGGCTACACCTTC. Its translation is CASSQDPTSGYGYTF.

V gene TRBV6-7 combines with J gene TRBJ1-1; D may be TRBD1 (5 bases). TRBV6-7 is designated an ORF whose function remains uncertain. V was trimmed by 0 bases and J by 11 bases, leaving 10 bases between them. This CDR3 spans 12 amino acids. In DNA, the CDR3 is TGTGCCAGCAGTTACTCGGAGGGGAAGGCTTTCTTT. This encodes CASSYSEGKAFF.

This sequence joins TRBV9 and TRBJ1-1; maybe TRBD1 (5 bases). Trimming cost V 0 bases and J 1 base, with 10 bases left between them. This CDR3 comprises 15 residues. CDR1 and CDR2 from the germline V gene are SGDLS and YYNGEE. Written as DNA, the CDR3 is TGTGCCAGCAGCGTAGGCAGACAGAGGAACACTGAAGCTTTCTTT. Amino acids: CASSVGRQRNTEAFF.

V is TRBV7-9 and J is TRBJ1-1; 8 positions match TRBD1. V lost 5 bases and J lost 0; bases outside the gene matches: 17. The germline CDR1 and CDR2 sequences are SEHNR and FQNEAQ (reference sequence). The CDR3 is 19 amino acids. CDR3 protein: CASSLKDRVLGPMNTEAFF. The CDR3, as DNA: TGTGCCAGCAGCCTGAAGGACAGGGTTTTGGGACCGATGAACACTGAAGCTTTCTTT.